The 18 T cell receptor beta chains reported below all come from one sample, sequenced in a study of cytomegalovirus exposure and HLA in healthy donors. Vbeta (60) and Jbeta (13) primers were used in the PCR. TCRdb's copy holds only in-frame clones and misses some; the assay was immunoSEQ multiplex PCR. The sample table sets out around 150,000 clones. The source material was PBMCs. Source of these receptors: a woman aged 55-69 years in good health and CMV-seronegative.

The chain couples TRBV6-5 to TRBJ2-1, with 10 bases that match TRBD2. J was trimmed by 4 bases and V by 10 bases; bases with no gene match: 10. The V gene's germline CDR1 is MNHEY and CDR2 SVGAGI. CDR3 length: 15 amino acids. CDR3 protein: CATISSGRGYNEQFF. The CDR3 bases are TGTGCCACCATATCTAGCGGGAGAGGGTACAATGAGCAGTTCTTC.

The chain carries TRBV10-3 and TRBJ2-7, with 7 bases that match TRBD2. CDR1 is ENHRY, CDR2 SYGVKD, per germline. After removal of 2 bases from V and 7 bases from J, the junction contained 8 bases not matched to a gene. The CDR3 sequence is 14 residues long. The CDR3 DNA is TGTGCCATCAGTGAGGAGGCGGGAGAGCGGGAGCAGTACTTC. It yields the protein CAISEEAGEREQYF.

The genes are TRBV7-9 and TRBJ1-1; possibly TRBD1 for D (6 bases). V lost 2 bases and J 1 base, leaving 8 bases between the germline ends. The CDR3 is made up of 14 amino acids. Germline values: CDR1 SEHNR, CDR2 FQNEAQ (reference sequence). The CDR3 sequence: CASSLQGRNTEAFF. As DNA, the CDR3 is TGTGCCAGCAGCTTACAGGGGCGGAACACTGAAGCTTTCTTT. Drawing the rest from reference TRBV7-9 and TRBJ1-1, the complete variable domain is DTGVSQNPRHKITKRGQNVTFRCDPISEHNRLYWYRQTLGQGPEFLTYFQNEAQLEKSRLLSDRFSAERPKGSFSTLEIQRTEQGDSAMYLCASSLQGRNTEAFFGQGTRLTVV.

The J gene is TRBJ2-5, the V gene TRBV4-2, with TRBD1 matching 9 bases. V was pared by 3 bases and J by 3 bases, with 5 bases of the junction left unmatched. This CDR3 contains 15 residues. Germline V lookup: CDR1 LGHNA, CDR2 YNFKEQ. The CDR3 region is CASSQKTGGEETQYF. CDR3 in DNA: TGTGCCAGCAGCCAGAAAACAGGGGGCGAAGAGACCCAGTACTTC.

This chain connects TRBV5-6 to TRBJ2-1, with 8 bases lining up with TRBD2. The CDR3 runs to 14 residues. Trimming cost V 3 bases and J 9 bases; bases outside gene matches: 8. CDR1 is SGHDT, CDR2 YYEEEE, per germline. The CDR3 DNA reads as TGTGCCAGCAGCTGGCGGGGGGCCCCCGGTGAGCAGTTCTTC. It is translated as CASSWRGAPGEQFF.

This chain connects TRBV7-9 to TRBJ1-2; the match to TRBD1 covers 8 bases. The germline V gene encodes CDR1 SEHNR and CDR2 FQNEAQ (reference sequence). The CDR3 is 15 amino acids. Trimming at V came to 5 bases and at J to 0 bases, leaving 5 bases not matched to a gene. The CDR3 loop reads CASSPWTGSNYGYTF. The CDR3 DNA reads TGTGCCAGCAGCCCCTGGACAGGGTCTAACTATGGCTACACCTTC.

The chain carries TRBV10-1 and TRBJ2-5, with D possibly matching TRBD1 (8 bases). The CDR3 runs 16 residues. Trimming left V 6 bases short and J 2 bases short, with 19 bases between. Germline CDR1 and CDR2: WNHNN and SYGVQD (reference sequence). CDR3 coding DNA: TGCGCCAGCAGCCTCGGGAGCGGGACAGGACAAGAGACCCAGTACTTC. It yields the protein CASSLGSGTGQETQYF.

On this clone: At the DNA level, this CDR3 is encoded by other sequences in the same sample as well. This sequence joins TRBV5-1 and TRBJ2-7, with TRBD1 matching 9 bases. Germline-derived CDR1 and CDR2 are SGHRS and YFSETQ. CDR3 length: 14 residues. V lost 4 bases and J lost 5; bases outside the gene matches: 7. The CDR3 spells CASSPIQGAHEQYF. The DNA for the CDR3 is TGCGCCAGCAGCCCGATACAGGGGGCCCACGAGCAGTACTTC.

V and J are TRBV6-5 and TRBJ2-7, with 7 bases aligning to TRBD1. CDR3 length: 16 residues. Unmatched junction bases numbered 10, after V lost 4 bases and J lost 1 base. Germline CDR1 and CDR2: MNHEY and SVGAGI. DNA of the CDR3: TGTGCCAGCAGTTCCAATCCAGGACAGGAGTCCTACGAGCAGTACTTC. This gives the protein CASSSNPGQESYEQYF.

This chain connects TRBV13 to TRBJ2-5; the D gene is possibly TRBD2 (7 bases). CDR3 length: 15 amino acids. Deletions cut 4 bases from V and 5 bases from J, with 17 bases between. Germline loops: CDR1 PRHDT, CDR2 FYEKMQ (reference sequence). CDR3 in amino acids: CASSSRGAPTETQYF. In nucleotides, the CDR3 is TGTGCCAGCAGCTCTCGGGGGGCCCCAACGGAGACCCAGTACTTC.

This rearrangement joins TRBV27 to TRBJ2-7, with D unclear. The CDR3 runs 14 residues. In germline, CDR1 is MNHEY, CDR2 SMNVEV (reference sequence). The germline V and J ends were trimmed by 6 bases and 4 bases, with 16 bases remaining between them. The CDR3 DNA is TGTGCCAGCAGCCCCTCTAACGCCTATTACGAGCAGTACTTC. The encoded protein is CASSPSNAYYEQYF.

The chain has TRBV6-5 and TRBJ2-5; TRBD2 agrees at 9 bases. The J call may be incorrect, as the DNA end agrees better with TRBJ2-7. In germline, CDR1 is MNHEY, CDR2 SVGAGI. The CDR3 covers 14 residues. For the CDR3, the DNA is TGTGCCAGCAGGTATAGCGGGAGAGCCTACGAGCAGTACTTC. Its protein is CASRYSGRAYEQYF.

The chain is built from TRBV5-1 and TRBJ2-3; 7 nucleotides align to TRBD1. V lost 4 bases, J lost 1 base, and 6 bases stayed unmatched. Looked up from germline, CDR1 is SGHRS and CDR2 is YFSETQ. The CDR3 length is 15 residues. The DNA for the CDR3 is TGCGCCAGCAGCCCAGGGGGAATGGGCACAGATACGCAGTATTTT. Its translation is CASSPGGMGTDTQYF.

The CDR3 region is CASSHRVTNEKLFF. The CDR3 DNA reads TGTGCCAGCAGTCACAGGGTGACTAATGAAAAACTGTTTTTT. The rearrangement joins TRBV27 to TRBJ1-4, with D possibly being TRBD1 (6 bases). With 5 bases removed from V and 2 bases from J, the gap between germline ends came to 9 bases. The CDR3 loop spans 14 amino acids. Germline CDR1 MNHEY, CDR2 SMNVEV (reference sequence).

The CDR3 loop reads CAIKGQGNYEQYF. CDR3 nucleotides: TGTGCCATCAAGGGACAGGGAAACTACGAGCAGTACTTC. The chain recombines TRBV10-3 with TRBJ2-7; 9 nucleotides agree with TRBD1. CDR1 and CDR2 from the germline V gene are ENHRY and SYGVKD. CDR3 length equals 13 residues. V trimming: 7 bases; J trimming: 3 bases; junction bases outside the gene matches: 4.

The chain carries TRBV7-2 and TRBJ1-6; the D is unclear. CDR1 is SGHTA and CDR2 is FQGNSA in the germline V gene. Trimming left V 5 bases short and J 10 bases short, with 12 bases between. This CDR3 has 13 amino acids. The CDR3 coding sequence is TGTGCCAGCAGCCTCAGGTTCCGCTCACCCCTCCACTTT. It is translated as CASSLRFRSPLHF. Variable domain in full (rest from reference TRBV7-2 and TRBJ1-6): GAGVSQSPSNKVTEKGKDVELRCDPISGHTALYWYRQSLGQGLEFLIYFQGNSAPDKSGLPSDRFSAERTGGSVSTLTIQRTQQEDSAVYLCASSLRFRSPLHFGNGTRLTVT.

The rearrangement joins TRBV19 to TRBJ2-4; perhaps TRBD1 as D (6 bases). Trimming pared 7 bases from V and 6 bases from J, leaving 16 bases between. This CDR3 is 14 amino acids long. CDR1 is LNHDA and CDR2 is SQIVND in the germline V gene (reference sequence). In nucleotides, the CDR3 is TGTGCCAGTAAATATACAGGGCGGCTAAACATTCAGTACTTC. This codes for CASKYTGRLNIQYF.

This chain's CDR3 is CASSEMEGSTEAFF. For the CDR3, the DNA is TGTGCCAGCAGTGAGATGGAGGGCAGCACTGAAGCTTTCTTT. V is TRBV25-1 and J is TRBJ1-1; D ambiguous. Germline lookup yields CDR1 MGHDK and CDR2 SYGVNS. The CDR3 sequence is 14 residues long. V dropped 3 bases and J dropped 4 bases, with 12 bases sitting between them.